Shown below are 11 T cell receptor beta chains from a single sample sequenced in a study of OX40 agonist ivuxolimab in advanced cancers. Clones were read by immunoSEQ multiplex PCR, and TCRdb kept only the in-frame ones, dropping some. This repertoire shows under 85,000 clones, over 90% found once; its top ten account for more than 0.6%. Material: CD4+ or CD8+ T cells sorted from blood, obtained in a trial of the OX40 agonist ivuxolimab. The receptors here all came from an adult with an advanced solid tumor such as melanoma, head and neck, liver or kidney cancer.

The chain combines TRBV5-1 with TRBJ2-1; D uncertain. Trimming shortened V by 5 bases and J by 4 bases, and 10 bases separated the two germline ends. The CDR3 has 13 amino acids. The germline gives CDR1 SGHRS, CDR2 YFSETQ. CDR3 residues: CASRTDQYNEQFF. DNA for the CDR3: TGCGCCAGCAGAACGGACCAATACAATGAGCAGTTCTTC.

This clone was seen just once. V and J are TRBV28 and TRBJ2-2; D might be TRBD1 (5 bases). Germline V lookup: CDR1 MDHEN, CDR2 SYDVKM. Between the trimmed V and J ends, which lost 5 bases and 5 bases, there was a span of 18 bases. The length of the CDR3 is 16 residues. The CDR3 sequence: CASSLRAGRVTGELFF. The DNA for the CDR3 is TGTGCCAGCAGTCTAAGGGCTGGCAGGGTGACCGGGGAGCTGTTTTTT. Full variable domain (missing parts from reference TRBV28 and TRBJ2-2): DVKVTQSSRYLVKRTGEKVFLECVQDMDHENMFWYRQDPGLGLRLIYFSYDVKMKEKGDIPEGYSVSREKKERFSLILESASTNQTSMYLCASSLRAGRVTGELFFGEGSRLTVL.

The chain employs TRBV7-2 and TRBJ2-1; the match to TRBD2 covers 12 bases. CDR1 SGHTA and CDR2 FQGNSA come from the germline V gene. Trimming took 2 bases from V and 9 from J; bases not matched to a gene: 14. This CDR3 region has 18 residues. The DNA of the CDR3 is TGTGCCAGCAGCTTATCACCAAGACTAGCGGGAGTGAGTTTTGAGCAGTTCTTC. It yields the protein CASSLSPRLAGVSFEQFF.

The CDR3 here is CASSFLAGAEQYF. CDR3 coding DNA: TGTGCCAGCAGCTTCCTAGCGGGGGCCGAGCAGTACTTC. The genes are TRBV7-2 and TRBJ2-7; 10 bases agree with TRBD2. The CDR3 covers 13 residues. CDR1 SGHTA and CDR2 FQGNSA come from the germline V gene. The ends lost 3 bases at V and 6 bases at J; junction bases unmatched: 2.

The V gene is TRBV5-6, the J gene TRBJ1-2; TRBD1 might be the D (5 bases). Trimming removed 2 bases at V and 5 bases at J, with 10 bases between. The CDR3 contains 13 residues. Germline CDR1 is SGHDT and CDR2 is YYEEEE. The CDR3 DNA follows: TGTGCCAGCAGCTTTGGGGACCAATATGGCTACACCTTC. It encodes CASSFGDQYGYTF.

The chain couples TRBV28 to TRBJ1-1; D is unresolved. The CDR3 totals 14 residues. V was shortened by 2 bases and J by 3 bases, with 10 bases between the two germline ends. Germline loops: CDR1 MDHEN, CDR2 SYDVKM. CDR3 protein: CASSLVTPDTEAFF. In DNA, the CDR3 is TGTGCCAGCAGTTTAGTCACCCCCGACACTGAAGCTTTCTTT. Full variable domain (remainder filled in from reference TRBV28 and TRBJ1-1): DVKVTQSSRYLVKRTGEKVFLECVQDMDHENMFWYRQDPGLGLRLIYFSYDVKMKEKGDIPEGYSVSREKKERFSLILESASTNQTSMYLCASSLVTPDTEAFFGQGTRLTVV.

This chain uses TRBV5-1 with TRBJ2-3; 7 bases are shared with TRBD2. The CDR3 consists of 12 residues. After removal of 7 bases from V and 6 bases from J, the junction contained 5 bases not matched to a gene. Per germline, CDR1 SGHRS and CDR2 YFSETQ. CDR3 amino acids: CASLGLEDTQYF. CDR3 nucleotide sequence: TGCGCCAGCCTAGGACTAGAGGATACGCAGTATTTT.

The chain joins TRBV9 to TRBJ1-1; 7 bases are shared with TRBD1. Germline-derived CDR1 and CDR2 are SGDLS and YYNGEE. J lost 1 base, V lost 2 bases, and 2 bases had no gene match. The CDR3 is 14 residues long. The CDR3 coding sequence is TGTGCCAGCAGCGTGGGGACAGAGAACACTGAAGCTTTCTTT. This sequence encodes CASSVGTENTEAFF.

V gene TRBV7-2 combines with J gene TRBJ2-1, with D perhaps matching TRBD2 (6 bases). With 5 bases removed from V and 4 bases from J, the gap between germline ends came to 12 bases. CDR1 and CDR2 (germline): SGHTA, FQGNSA. The CDR3 has 14 amino acids. The CDR3 protein is CASSEGGVYNEQFF. For the CDR3, the DNA is TGTGCCAGCAGCGAAGGAGGGGTGTACAATGAGCAGTTCTTC.

This chain uses TRBV19 with TRBJ1-5; tentative D call: TRBD1 (5 bases). Trimming removed 6 bases at V and 2 bases at J, with 14 bases between. The CDR3 spans 15 residues. Germline V gene lookup returns CDR1 LNHDA and CDR2 SQIVND (reference sequence). The CDR3 bases are TGTGCCAGTAGAGTTCCGGGGCTCGGCAATCAGCCCCAGCATTTT. It specifies CASRVPGLGNQPQHF. The full variable domain, with the rest looked up from reference TRBV19 and TRBJ1-5, is DGGITQSPKYLFRKEGQNVTLSCEQNLNHDAMYWYRQDPGQGLRLIYYSQIVNDFQKGDIAEGYSVSREKKESFPLTVTSAQKNPTAFYLCASRVPGLGNQPQHFGDGTRLSIL.

This chain joins TRBV7-8 and TRBJ1-5; possibly TRBD1 for D (6 bases). The CDR3 runs to 15 residues. Trimming took off 8 bases at V and 3 bases at J, with 17 bases between the two ends. Germline CDR1 is SGHVS and CDR2 is FQNEAQ. The CDR3 sequence: CASARVGGNNQPQHF. As DNA, the CDR3 is TGTGCCAGCGCACGGGTTGGGGGCAACAATCAGCCCCAGCATTTT.